Shown below are 24 T cell receptor beta chains from a single sample sequenced in a study of identical twins. TCRdb passed the 5' RACE reads through MiXCR, listing each CDR3 protein once. The profile covers a few hundred thousand distinct CDR3 sequences, with roughly an eighth appearing a single time and 0.95% to 1% taken by the ten largest. A further study also used this sample, focusing on yellow fever vaccine responses in identical twins.

The specimen sequenced was CD4+ T cells sorted from blood. These receptors were taken from a woman under 30 in good health.

The V call is TRBV21-1, the J call TRBJ1-4; the table's D gene call, TRBD1, was not cross checked with the DNA. TRBV21-1 is a pseudogene. This CDR3 is 14 amino acids long. CDR3 DNA sequence: TGTGCCAGCAGCAATACCAGGGACGGTGAAAAACTGTTTTTT. The encoded protein is CASSNTRDGEKLFF.

This clonotype appeared many times. The chain combines TRBV7-8 with TRBJ2-7; D may correspond to TRBD1 or TRBD2 (6 bases each). Germline V lookup: CDR1 SGHVS, CDR2 FQNEAQ. V lost 4 bases and J lost 3, with 19 bases in between. This CDR3 has 16 amino acids. CDR3 DNA: TGTGCCAGCAGCTCACCAGAGGGGGGCCCTCACTACGAGCAGTACTTC. The encoded protein is CASSSPEGGPHYEQYF.

J is TRBJ2-3 and V is TRBV6-5; 11 bases fit TRBD1. The germline CDR1 and CDR2 sequences are MNHEY and SVGAGI. The CDR3 runs 17 residues. V shed 3 bases and J 4 bases; nucleotides not matched to a gene: 9. For the CDR3, the DNA is TGTGCCAGCAGTTATAAGCCCCGGGGACAGGGGGCAGATACGCAGTATTTT. Encoded protein: CASSYKPRGQGADTQYF.

The CDR3, as DNA: TGTGCCAGCAGTTTATCGAGAGGGGGCAATTCACCCCTCCACTTT. As protein: CASSLSRGGNSPLHF. This chain links TRBV27 with TRBJ1-6, with TRBD1 matching over 7 bases. CDR1 and CDR2 (germline): MNHEY, SMNVEV (reference sequence). V gave up 0 bases and J gave up 7 bases; unmatched junction bases: 3. This CDR3 has 15 amino acids.

This clonotype was seen repeatedly, ten times or more. The gene calls are TRBV29-1 and TRBJ1-2; tentative D call: TRBD1 (5 bases). V gave up 6 bases and J gave up 5 bases, with 16 bases separating them. The CDR3 covers 13 residues. The germline gives CDR1 SQVTM, CDR2 ANQGSEA. The CDR3 region has the DNA TGCAGCGTGGGAGCTGGGGGTGGGTATGGCTACACCTTC. Encoded protein: CSVGAGGGYGYTF.

This rearrangement joins TRBV12-3 or TRBV12-4 to TRBJ1-1; TRBD1 is a possible D gene (6 bases). Trimming removed 2 bases from V and 4 bases from J, with 14 bases in between. The CDR3 totals 15 residues. The CDR3 sequence is CASSLFTGIGTEAFF. For the CDR3, the DNA is TGTGCCAGCAGTTTATTTACAGGGATTGGCACTGAAGCTTTCTTT.

This clonotype was detected many times. The rearrangement joins TRBV6-2 or TRBV6-3 to TRBJ1-6; TRBD1 agrees at 8 bases. The CDR3 length is 16 residues. Looked up from germline, CDR1 is MNHEY and CDR2 is SVGEGT. V dropped 2 bases and J dropped 7; count of bases not matched to a gene: 7. The CDR3 nucleotides are TGTGCCAGCAGTTACACCGACAGGGGTCAGAATTCACCCCTCCACTTT. Its translation: CASSYTDRGQNSPLHF.

This chain uses TRBV20-1 with TRBJ2-7; weak D call: TRBD2 (6 bases). CDR3 size: 13 residues. The germline gives CDR1 DFQATT, CDR2 SNEGSKA (reference sequence). V was cut by 2 bases and J by 4 bases, with 12 bases left in between. For the CDR3, the DNA is TGCAGTGCTAGAAAAGCGGGTGGGTACGAGCAGTACTTC. Its protein product is CSARKAGGYEQYF.

In this sample, this clonotype turned up a few times. The chain uses TRBV6-5 and TRBJ2-7, with D unclear. In germline, CDR1 is MNHEY, CDR2 SVGAGI. Trimming stripped 4 bases from V and 0 bases from J, with 16 bases between. The CDR3 loop spans 16 amino acids. The CDR3 nucleotides read TGTGCCAGCAGTTCGAAAAAGACGGAAAGCTCCTACGAGCAGTACTTC. It codes for CASSSKKTESSYEQYF.

This clonotype was counted a few times. The chain joins TRBV6-5 to TRBJ2-5, with 7 nucleotides matching TRBD2. The CDR3 consists of 16 residues. Trimming removed 0 bases from V and 1 base from J; junction bases left unmatched: 5. Germline assignment: CDR1 MNHEY and CDR2 SVGAGI. Here the CDR3 DNA reads TGTGCCAGCAGTTACTCGATATGGACTAGCCAAGAGACCCAGTACTTC. It yields the protein CASSYSIWTSQETQYF.

This clonotype has ten or more counts. This sequence joins TRBV7-3 and TRBJ1-1, with 10 bases aligning to TRBD1. Germline CDR1 reads SGHTA; CDR2 reads FQGTGA. Trimming cost V 4 bases and J 1 base; bases outside gene matches: 3. The CDR3 runs 15 residues. CDR3: CASSSTGGANTEAFF. The CDR3, as DNA: TGTGCCAGCAGCTCGACAGGGGGCGCGAACACTGAAGCTTTCTTT.

The chain couples TRBV5-1 to TRBJ2-5, with D possibly being TRBD1 (5 bases). Per germline, CDR1 SGHRS and CDR2 YFSETQ. The CDR3 is 13 amino acids. Deletions cut 0 bases from V and 5 bases from J, with 8 bases between. As DNA, the CDR3 is TGCGCCAGCAGCTTGGGGGGCAGCGAGACCCAGTACTTC. It encodes CASSLGGSETQYF.

The V and J genes are TRBV7-9 and TRBJ2-7; D uncertain. Germline loops: CDR1 SEHNR, CDR2 FQNEAQ (reference sequence). CDR3 length: 14 amino acids. Trimming took 3 bases from V and 5 from J, leaving 14 bases between them. This chain's CDR3 is CASSFPLRAHEQYF. The CDR3 DNA reads TGTGCCAGCAGCTTTCCGCTGAGAGCCCACGAGCAGTACTTC.

The CDR3 loop is CSARLVVTDTQYF. Here the CDR3 DNA reads TGCAGTGCTAGACTCGTCGTCACAGATACGCAGTATTTT. J is TRBJ2-3 and V is TRBV20-1; no reliable D call. CDR3 size: 13 residues. Germline CDR1 DFQATT, CDR2 SNEGSKA (reference sequence). V was cut by 2 bases and J by 2 bases, with 8 bases left in between.

This clonotype appeared a few times. The rearrangement uses TRBV20-1 and TRBJ2-5; 7 nucleotides align to TRBD1. The CDR3 runs to 15 residues. The V gene end was trimmed by 5 bases and the J gene end by 2 bases; junction bases not matched to a gene: 11. Germline-derived CDR1 and CDR2 are DFQATT and SNEGSKA (reference sequence). The CDR3 is CSAEDPQGNQETQYF. CDR3 nucleotide sequence: TGCAGTGCTGAAGACCCACAGGGGAATCAAGAGACCCAGTACTTC.

There are a few counts of this clonotype. This chain's CDR3 is CASSYVERGGGEQFF. CDR3 DNA sequence: TGTGCCAGCAGTTACGTTGAGCGGGGGGGAGGTGAGCAGTTCTTC. The chain carries TRBV6-5 and TRBJ2-1, with 10 positions matching TRBD2. Germline assignment: CDR1 MNHEY and CDR2 SVGAGI. The ends lost 2 bases at V and 9 bases at J; junction bases unmatched: 7. This CDR3 contains 15 residues.

V usage is TRBV5-1 and J usage is TRBJ2-2; TRBD1 might be the D (5 bases). Germline assignment: CDR1 SGHRS and CDR2 YFSETQ. This CDR3 spans 18 amino acids. V was cut by 3 bases and J by 1 base, with 19 bases left in between. Written as DNA, the CDR3 is TGCGCCAGCAGCTATCGTCGGAAACAGGCGGTGAACACCGGGGAGCTGTTTTTT. This sequence encodes CASSYRRKQAVNTGELFF.

V usage is TRBV5-1 and J usage is TRBJ2-2; 9 bases map to TRBD2. CDR3 size: 17 residues. V trimming: 6 bases; J trimming: 0 bases; junction bases outside the gene matches: 9. CDR1 is SGHRS and CDR2 is YFSETQ in the germline V gene. The CDR3 protein is CASTSSGAFSNTGELFF. The DNA of the CDR3 is TGCGCCAGCACATCTAGCGGGGCGTTTTCGAACACCGGGGAGCTGTTTTTT.

The rearrangement joins TRBV15 to TRBJ2-1; D may be TRBD2 (7 bases). The CDR3 covers 15 residues. The V gene's germline CDR1 is LNHNV and CDR2 YYDKDF (reference sequence). The V end was cut by 3 bases, the J end by 2 bases, with 11 bases between. In DNA form, the CDR3 reads TGTGCCACCAGCAGGGGGGCGGGAGCCTACAATGAGCAGTTCTTC. This codes for CATSRGAGAYNEQFF.

This clonotype appeared a few times. The chain employs TRBV7-2 and TRBJ2-1; 16 bases match TRBD2. The germline V gene encodes CDR1 SGHTA and CDR2 FQGNSA. The CDR3 consists of 17 residues. The trim removed 2 bases at V and 13 bases at J, leaving 11 bases unmatched. CDR3: CASSLRNQGLAGGGQFF. For the CDR3, the DNA is TGTGCCAGCAGCTTAAGAAATCAGGGACTAGCGGGGGGGGGACAGTTCTTC. Full variable domain (missing parts from reference TRBV7-2 and TRBJ2-1): GAGVSQSPSNKVTEKGKDVELRCDPISGHTALYWYRQSLGQGLEFLIYFQGNSAPDKSGLPSDRFSAERTGGSVSTLTIQRTQQEDSAVYLCASSLRNQGLAGGGQFFGPGTRLTVL.

This rearrangement joins TRBV5-7 to TRBJ2-3, with a weak D call TRBD2 (5 bases). TRBV5-7 is flagged as an ORF with uncertain function. The CDR3 totals 16 residues. With 0 bases removed from V and 5 bases from J, the gap between germline ends came to 16 bases. CDR3 protein: CASSLVETGIEDTQYF. The CDR3 DNA follows: TGTGCCAGCAGCTTGGTTGAAACGGGGATCGAAGATACGCAGTATTTT.

This clonotype was seen only a few times. The chain recombines TRBV14 with TRBJ1-6; D is ambiguous. V was clipped by 7 bases and J by 4 bases, with 8 bases between them. The CDR3 totals 13 residues. From germline, CDR1 is SGHDN and CDR2 FVKESK. The CDR3 sequence: CASNGIYNSPLHF. Here the CDR3 DNA reads TGTGCCAGCAACGGGATATATAATTCACCCCTCCACTTT.

This clonotype was detected a few times. J is TRBJ2-3 and V is TRBV12-3 or TRBV12-4, with D possibly being TRBD2 (5 bases). CDR3 length equals 13 residues. The V end lost 9 bases, the J end lost 1 base, and 11 bases lay between the germline ends. The CDR3 is CASWTGGTDTQYF. CDR3 DNA: TGTGCCAGTTGGACTGGTGGCACAGATACGCAGTATTTT.

This clonotype was observed a few times. The chain joins TRBV27 to TRBJ2-3, with D possibly TRBD1 on 6 matching bases. Deletions cut 4 bases from V and 2 bases from J, with 13 bases between. The CDR3 has 15 residues. The V gene's germline CDR1 is MNHEY and CDR2 SMNVEV (reference sequence). The CDR3 DNA is TGTGCCAGCAGTTCCCTGGACAGCTACACAGATACGCAGTATTTT. Translation gives CASSSLDSYTDTQYF.